This T cell receptor (beta chain) emerged from a study of blood T cell repertoires in COVID-19 (TCRdb year 2020). Regarding the research as a whole: Recovered participants in ImmuneRACE Cohort 3 were defined as having two consecutive negative NP/OP PCR tests, clearance from a healthcare professional, or resolution of symptoms. The material from the prospective study consisted of cDNA or gDNA derived from T cells, B-cell-depleted T cells, or PBMCs. HLA class I and class II types, where available, came from metadata supplied by the sample provider rather than from assay-based typing. Samples came from the ongoing ImmuneRACE study (first 160 participants) plus 1,254 subjects from 6 global collaborators. Deeply sampled blood TCRbeta repertoires from subjects exposed to, actively infected with, or recovered from COVID-19 were included in the dataset. The sample metadata nearly always contained a de-identified subject ID, COVID-19 status, age in years and sex. Collaborator samples came from the United States, Italy and Spain and covered acute and convalescent phases of COVID-19. The repertoires were released in a freely available public database intended as a resource for research on the immune response to SARS-CoV-2. Findings and caveats that apply to the study as a whole: Clinical and demographic metadata were provided uncurated, with the amount varying by source and participant.

Participants in the prospective study were enrolled through a virtual design, were aged about 18 to 100 years, and lived in under 25 United States geographic areas. In the prospective study, participants were assigned to cohorts based on the clinical history participants reported in a screening survey and a study questionnaire. Mobile phlebotomists in the prospective study collected whole blood, serum and a nasopharyngeal or oropharyngeal swab from every participant. Prospective study participants could optionally give additional blood draws and questionnaires over an approximately two-month period. Before DNA extraction, prospective study blood samples were shipped either frozen or at room temperature. V lost 6 bases and J lost 0 bases; the stretch between them is 13 bases long. From the cysteine through the phenylalanine, the CDR3 covers 15 amino acids. Only the CDR3 DNA stays, 45 bases, in frame from base 1. CDR1 and CDR2, looked up from the germline V gene, are MDHEN and SYDVKM.

About this clone: Its antigen remains unidentified. No per-base quality is available; no much larger clone lies one base away.

TCRbeta CDR3 regions were amplified from genomic DNA using the immunoSEQ Assay, a bias-controlled multiplex PCR. The published analysis was carried out like this. Nucleated cell counts per sample were estimated from amplification of reference gene primers within the assay. Sequence reads were collapsed and filtered to measure the absolute abundance of every unique TCRbeta CDR3 rearrangement. Productive Simpson clonality was computed per sample as the square root of Simpson's diversity index over productive rearrangements. The clones in this table, taken by TCRdb from immuneACCESS, are in-frame only. Not every clone is retained; where verified, under half of the shortfall comes from an unresolved V gene, and the cause of the rest is unknown. That table furnishes V, J and clone size, whereas the DNA furnished D and trimming. Across this sample there are about 270,000 clones, with 85% to 90% seen only once. In total, the top ten clones hold 2% to 2.5% of the sample.

The sequence derives from an older woman in a cohort exposed to, infected with or recovered from COVID-19 (not recorded which). The specimen was PBMCs or T cells enriched from blood (not recorded which). This receptor chain uses TRBV28 and TRBJ2-3; the D gene cannot be resolved reliably. The CDR3: CASSLGDTSTDTQYF. The nucleotides read TGTGCCAGCAGCTTAGGTGATACTAGCACAGATACGCAGTATTTT.